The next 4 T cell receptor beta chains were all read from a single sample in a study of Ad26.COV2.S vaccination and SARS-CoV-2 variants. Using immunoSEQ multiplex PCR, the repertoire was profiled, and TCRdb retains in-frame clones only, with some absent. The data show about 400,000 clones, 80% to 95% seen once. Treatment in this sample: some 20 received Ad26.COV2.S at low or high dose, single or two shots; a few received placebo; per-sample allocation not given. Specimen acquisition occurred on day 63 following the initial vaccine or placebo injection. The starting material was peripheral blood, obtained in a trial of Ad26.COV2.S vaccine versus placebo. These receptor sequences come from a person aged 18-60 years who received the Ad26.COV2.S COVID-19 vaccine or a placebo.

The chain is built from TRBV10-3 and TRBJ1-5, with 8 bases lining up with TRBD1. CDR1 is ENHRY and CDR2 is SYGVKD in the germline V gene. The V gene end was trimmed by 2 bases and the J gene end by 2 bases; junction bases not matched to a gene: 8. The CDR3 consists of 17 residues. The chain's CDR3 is CAISERITGGGNQPQHF. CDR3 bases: TGTGCCATCAGTGAGCGAATCACAGGGGGGGGCAATCAGCCCCAGCATTTT.

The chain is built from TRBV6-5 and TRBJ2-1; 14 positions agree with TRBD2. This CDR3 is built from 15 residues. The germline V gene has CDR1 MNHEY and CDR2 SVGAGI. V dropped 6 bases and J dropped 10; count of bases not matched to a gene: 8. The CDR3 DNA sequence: TGTGCCAGCAGCTCGACTAGCGGGGGGGCCGGGGAGCAGTTCTTC. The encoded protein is CASSSTSGGAGEQFF.

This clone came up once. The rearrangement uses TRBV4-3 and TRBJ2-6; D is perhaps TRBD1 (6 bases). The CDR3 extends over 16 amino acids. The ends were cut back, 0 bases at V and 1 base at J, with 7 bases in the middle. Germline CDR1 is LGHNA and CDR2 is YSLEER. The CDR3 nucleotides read TGCGCCAGCAGCCAAGACGGGACATCTGGGGCCAACGTCCTGACTTTC. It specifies CASSQDGTSGANVLTF.

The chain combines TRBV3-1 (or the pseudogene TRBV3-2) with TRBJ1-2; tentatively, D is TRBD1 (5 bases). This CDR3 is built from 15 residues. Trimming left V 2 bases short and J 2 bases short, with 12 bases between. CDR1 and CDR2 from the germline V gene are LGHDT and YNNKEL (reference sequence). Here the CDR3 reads CASSQSGGSNYGYTF. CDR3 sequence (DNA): TGTGCCAGCAGCCAAAGCGGGGGGAGCAACTATGGCTACACCTTC.